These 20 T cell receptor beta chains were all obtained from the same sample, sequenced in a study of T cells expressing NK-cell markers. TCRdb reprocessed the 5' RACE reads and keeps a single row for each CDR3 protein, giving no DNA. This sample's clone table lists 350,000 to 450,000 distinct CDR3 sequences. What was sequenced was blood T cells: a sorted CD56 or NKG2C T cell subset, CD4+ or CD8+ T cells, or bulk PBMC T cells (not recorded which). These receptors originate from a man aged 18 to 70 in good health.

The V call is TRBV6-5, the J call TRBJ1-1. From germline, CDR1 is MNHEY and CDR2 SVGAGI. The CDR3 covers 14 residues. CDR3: CASSFGSRATEAFF.

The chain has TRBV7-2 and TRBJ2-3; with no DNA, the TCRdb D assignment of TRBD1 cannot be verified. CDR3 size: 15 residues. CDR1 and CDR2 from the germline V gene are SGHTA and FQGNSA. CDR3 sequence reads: CASSLYDRLTDTQYF.

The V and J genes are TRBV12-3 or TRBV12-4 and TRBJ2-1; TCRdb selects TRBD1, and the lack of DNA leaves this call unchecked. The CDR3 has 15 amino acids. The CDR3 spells CASRSPGHAYNEQFF.

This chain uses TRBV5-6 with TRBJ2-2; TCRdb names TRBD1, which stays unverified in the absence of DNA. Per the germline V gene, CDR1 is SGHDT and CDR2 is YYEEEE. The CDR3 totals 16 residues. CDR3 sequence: CASWLTGGASTGELFF.

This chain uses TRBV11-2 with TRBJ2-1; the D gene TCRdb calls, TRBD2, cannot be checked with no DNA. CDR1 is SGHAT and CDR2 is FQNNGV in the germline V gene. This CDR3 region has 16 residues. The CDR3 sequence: CASSPRLAGIHNEQFF.

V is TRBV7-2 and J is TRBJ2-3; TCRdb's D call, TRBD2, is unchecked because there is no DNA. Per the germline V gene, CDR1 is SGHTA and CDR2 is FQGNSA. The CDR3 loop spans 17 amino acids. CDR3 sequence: CASSLSPSGESTDTQYF.

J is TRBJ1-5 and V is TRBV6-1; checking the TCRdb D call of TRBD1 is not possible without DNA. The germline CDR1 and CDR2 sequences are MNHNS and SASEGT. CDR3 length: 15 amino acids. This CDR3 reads CASRLTGHSNQPQHF.

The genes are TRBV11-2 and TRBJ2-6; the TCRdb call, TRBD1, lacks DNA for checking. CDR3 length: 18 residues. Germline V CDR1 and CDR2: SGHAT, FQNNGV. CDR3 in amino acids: CASSLEVRGLSGANVLTF.

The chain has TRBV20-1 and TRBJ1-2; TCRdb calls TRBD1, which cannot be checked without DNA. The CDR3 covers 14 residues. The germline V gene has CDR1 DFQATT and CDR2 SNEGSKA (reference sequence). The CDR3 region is CSAPTRQGNYGYTF.

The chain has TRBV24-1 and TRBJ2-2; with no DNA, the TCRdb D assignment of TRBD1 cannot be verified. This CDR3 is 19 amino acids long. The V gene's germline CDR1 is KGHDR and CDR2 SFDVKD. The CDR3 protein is CATSDLDLFERGHPGELFF.

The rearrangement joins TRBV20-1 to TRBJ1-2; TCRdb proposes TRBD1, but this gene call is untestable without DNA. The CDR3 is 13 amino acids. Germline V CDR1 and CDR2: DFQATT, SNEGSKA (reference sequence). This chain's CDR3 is CSARGQGLYGYTF.

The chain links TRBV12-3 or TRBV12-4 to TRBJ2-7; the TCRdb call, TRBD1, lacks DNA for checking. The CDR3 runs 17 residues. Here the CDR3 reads CASSSGTIRLGAYEQYF.

Here the CDR3 reads CASSSLGQEIQYF. V and J are TRBV27 and TRBJ2-4; TCRdb calls TRBD1, which cannot be checked without DNA. Germline CDR1 MNHEY, CDR2 SMNVEV (reference sequence). The CDR3 is 13 amino acids.

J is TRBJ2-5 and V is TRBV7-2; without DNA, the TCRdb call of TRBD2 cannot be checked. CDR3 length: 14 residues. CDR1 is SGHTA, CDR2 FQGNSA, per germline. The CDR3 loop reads CASSWSSGQETQYF. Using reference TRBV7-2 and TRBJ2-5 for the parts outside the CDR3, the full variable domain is GAGVSQSPSNKVTEKGKDVELRCDPISGHTALYWYRQSLGQGLEFLIYFQGNSAPDKSGLPSDRFSAERTGGSVSTLTIQRTQQEDSAVYLCASSWSSGQETQYFGPGTRLLVL.

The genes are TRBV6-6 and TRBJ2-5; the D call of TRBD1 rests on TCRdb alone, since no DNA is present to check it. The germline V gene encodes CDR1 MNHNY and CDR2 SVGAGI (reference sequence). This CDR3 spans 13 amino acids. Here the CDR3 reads CASSHTGKLAQYF.

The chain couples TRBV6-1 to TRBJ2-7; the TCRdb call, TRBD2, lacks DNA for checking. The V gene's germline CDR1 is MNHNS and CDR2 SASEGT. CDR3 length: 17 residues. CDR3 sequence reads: CASSENISGGIKYEQYF.

The CDR3 reads CATGRQTGPQHF. V gene TRBV24-1 combines with J gene TRBJ1-5. Germline V gene lookup returns CDR1 KGHDR and CDR2 SFDVKD. The CDR3 loop spans 12 amino acids.

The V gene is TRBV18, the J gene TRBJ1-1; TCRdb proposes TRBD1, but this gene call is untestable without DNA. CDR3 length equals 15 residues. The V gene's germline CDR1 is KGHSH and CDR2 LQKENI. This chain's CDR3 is CASSNRGPWDTEAFF.

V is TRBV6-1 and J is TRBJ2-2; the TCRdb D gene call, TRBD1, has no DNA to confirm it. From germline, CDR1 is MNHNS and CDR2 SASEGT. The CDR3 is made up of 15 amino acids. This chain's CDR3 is CASNNDRVGAGELFF.

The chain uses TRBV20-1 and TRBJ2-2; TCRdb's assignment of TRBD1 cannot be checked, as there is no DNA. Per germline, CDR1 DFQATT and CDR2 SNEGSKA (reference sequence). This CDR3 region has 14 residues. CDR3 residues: CSASRAKRSGELFF.